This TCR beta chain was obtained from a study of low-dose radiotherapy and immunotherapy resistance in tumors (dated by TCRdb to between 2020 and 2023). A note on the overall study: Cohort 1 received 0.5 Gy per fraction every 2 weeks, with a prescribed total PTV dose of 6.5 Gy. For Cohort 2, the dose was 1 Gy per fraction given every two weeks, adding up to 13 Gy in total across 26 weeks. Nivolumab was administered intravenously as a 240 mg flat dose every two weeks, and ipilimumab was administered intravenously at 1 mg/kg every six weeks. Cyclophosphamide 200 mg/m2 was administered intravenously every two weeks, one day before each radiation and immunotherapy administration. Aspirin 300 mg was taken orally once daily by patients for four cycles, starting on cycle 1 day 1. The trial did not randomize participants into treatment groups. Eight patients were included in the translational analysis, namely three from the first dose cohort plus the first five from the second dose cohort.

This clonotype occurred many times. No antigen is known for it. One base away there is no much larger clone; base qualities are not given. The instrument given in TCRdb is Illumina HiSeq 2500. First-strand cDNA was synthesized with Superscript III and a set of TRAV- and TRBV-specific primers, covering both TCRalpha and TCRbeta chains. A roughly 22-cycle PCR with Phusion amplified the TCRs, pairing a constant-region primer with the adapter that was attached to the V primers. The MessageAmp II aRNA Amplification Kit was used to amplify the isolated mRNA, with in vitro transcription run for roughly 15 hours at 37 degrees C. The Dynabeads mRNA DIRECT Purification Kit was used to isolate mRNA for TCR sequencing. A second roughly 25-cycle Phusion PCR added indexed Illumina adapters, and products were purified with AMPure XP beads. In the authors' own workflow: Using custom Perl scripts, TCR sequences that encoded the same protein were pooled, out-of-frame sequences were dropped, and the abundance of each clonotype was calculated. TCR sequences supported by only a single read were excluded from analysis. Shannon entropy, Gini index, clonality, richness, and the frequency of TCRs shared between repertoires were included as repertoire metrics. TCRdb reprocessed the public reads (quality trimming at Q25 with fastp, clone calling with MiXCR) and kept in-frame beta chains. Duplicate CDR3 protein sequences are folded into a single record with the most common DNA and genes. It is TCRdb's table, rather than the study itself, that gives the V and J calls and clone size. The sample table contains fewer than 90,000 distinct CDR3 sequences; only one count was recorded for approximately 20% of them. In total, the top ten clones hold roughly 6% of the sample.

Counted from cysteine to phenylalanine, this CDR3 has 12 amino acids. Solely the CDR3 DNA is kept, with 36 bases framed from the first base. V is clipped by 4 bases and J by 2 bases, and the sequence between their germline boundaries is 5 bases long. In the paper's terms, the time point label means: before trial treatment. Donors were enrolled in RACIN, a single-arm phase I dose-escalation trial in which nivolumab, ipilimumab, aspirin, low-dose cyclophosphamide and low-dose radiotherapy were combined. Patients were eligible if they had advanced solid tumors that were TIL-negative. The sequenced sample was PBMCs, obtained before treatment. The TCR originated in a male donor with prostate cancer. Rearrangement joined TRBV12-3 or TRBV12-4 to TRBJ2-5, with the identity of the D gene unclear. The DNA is TGTGCCAGCAGTTGGGTACAAGAGACCCAGTACTTC. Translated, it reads CASSWVQETQYF.